The 26 T cell receptor beta chains in this list originate from one sample, sequenced in a study of cytotoxic CD8 clonotypes in ibrutinib-treated CLL. Using immunoSEQ multiplex PCR, the repertoire was profiled, and TCRdb retains in-frame clones only, with some absent. The sample includes roughly 150,000 clones, under 90% of them seen just once. The source was PBMCs, collected after 24 months of ibrutinib treatment. The receptor set was obtained from a human donor with chronic lymphocytic leukemia.

The J gene is TRBJ1-2, the V gene TRBV4-3; 7 bases line up with TRBD1. From germline, CDR1 is LGHNA and CDR2 YSLEER. V gave up 0 bases and J gave up 4 bases; unmatched junction bases: 5. There are 15 residues in the CDR3. CDR3 sequence reads: CASSQDPRDSYGYTF. The CDR3 region has the DNA TGCGCCAGCAGCCAAGATCCCCGGGACAGCTATGGCTACACCTTC.

The chain employs TRBV28 and TRBJ2-7, with D perhaps TRBD1 or TRBD2 (5 bases each). Trimming cost V 5 bases and J 7 bases, with 15 bases left between them. Germline V CDR1 and CDR2: MDHEN, SYDVKM. CDR3 length: 13 amino acids. The CDR3 spells CASSLIQGREQYF. The CDR3 nucleotides are TGTGCCAGCAGTCTTATTCAGGGACGAGAGCAGTACTTC.

The CDR3, as DNA: TGCGCCAGCAGTAATTCCAGGGGCCAGCCCCAGCATTTT. Its translation: CASSNSRGQPQHF. The chain recombines TRBV10-1 with TRBJ1-5, with D perhaps matching TRBD1 (6 bases). The germline V gene has CDR1 WNHNN and CDR2 SYGVQD (reference sequence). The CDR3 spans 13 residues. V lost 5 bases, J lost 7 bases, and 12 bases lay in between.

This chain uses TRBV30 with TRBJ1-5; no reliable D call. V lost 5 bases and J 0 bases, leaving 11 bases between the germline ends. CDR3 length: 14 residues. Per the germline V gene, CDR1 is GTSNPN and CDR2 is SVGIG (reference sequence). DNA of the CDR3: TGTGCCTGGCAGGAGGGAAGTAGCAATCAGCCCCAGCATTTT. It translates to CAWQEGSSNQPQHF.

This clone was observed a handful of times. J is TRBJ1-5 and V is TRBV27; D uncertain. V dropped 5 bases and J dropped 3 bases, with 11 bases sitting between them. This CDR3 is built from 14 residues. CDR1 MNHEY and CDR2 SMNVEV come from the germline V gene (reference sequence). DNA for the CDR3: TGTGCCAGCAGTCCTTCCGTCATCAATCAGCCCCAGCATTTT. Its protein product is CASSPSVINQPQHF.

The V call is TRBV15, the J call TRBJ1-5; D not certain. Trimming pared 5 bases from V and 0 bases from J, leaving 8 bases between. In germline, CDR1 is LNHNV, CDR2 YYDKDF (reference sequence). CDR3 length: 14 amino acids. The CDR3 loop reads CATSPGYSNQPQHF. The DNA for the CDR3 is TGTGCCACCAGCCCCGGATATAGCAATCAGCCCCAGCATTTT.

This chain uses TRBV6-1 with TRBJ2-3; D is uncertain. V lost 4 bases and J 2 bases, leaving 7 bases between the germline ends. Germline V gene lookup returns CDR1 MNHNS and CDR2 SASEGT. The length of the CDR3 is 13 residues. The CDR3 sequence is CASSGTDTDTQYF. CDR3 DNA sequence: TGTGCCAGCAGTGGAACAGACACAGATACGCAGTATTTT.

The rearrangement uses TRBV7-2 and TRBJ1-2, with 7 bases lining up with TRBD1. The CDR3 extends over 14 amino acids. The J segment lost 7 bases and the V segment lost 2 bases, leaving 7 bases of the junction unmatched. Germline CDR1 and CDR2: SGHTA and FQGNSA. The CDR3, as DNA: TGTGCCAGCAGCTTAACAGGGGATCAATCTGGCTACACCTTC. The encoded protein is CASSLTGDQSGYTF.

This sequence joins TRBV5-1 and TRBJ2-3, with D perhaps matching TRBD2 (6 bases). Germline V lookup: CDR1 SGHRS, CDR2 YFSETQ. Trimming took 3 bases from V and 0 from J, leaving 11 bases between them. The CDR3 loop spans 15 amino acids. The CDR3 bases are TGCGCCAGCAGCTCGTTTCGGGGGAGCACAGATACGCAGTATTTT. It is translated as CASSSFRGSTDTQYF.

This chain links TRBV5-4 with TRBJ2-7; TRBD1 matches at 8 bases. CDR1 and CDR2 from the germline V gene are SGHNT and YYREEE (reference sequence). This CDR3 has 16 amino acids. The V gene end was trimmed by 0 bases and the J gene end by 6 bases; junction bases not matched to a gene: 11. The CDR3 loop is CASSLAFGQGLSEQYF. CDR3 DNA: TGTGCCAGCAGCTTGGCCTTCGGACAGGGACTTTCCGAGCAGTACTTC.

The rearrangement links TRBV30 to TRBJ2-1; 8 bases fit TRBD2. Germline CDR1 reads GTSNPN; CDR2 reads SVGIG (reference sequence). V shed 5 bases, J shed 8 bases, and the junction held 8 bases outside the gene matches. This CDR3 is built from 13 residues. The CDR3 DNA reads as TGTGCCTGGTCGCGCGGACTAGCCGATGAGCAGTTCTTC. It yields the protein CAWSRGLADEQFF.

The chain joins TRBV6-5 to TRBJ1-2; tentative D call: TRBD1 (5 bases). This CDR3 comprises 15 residues. V lost 6 bases to trimming and J lost 5 bases, with 19 bases between them. Germline loops: CDR1 MNHEY, CDR2 SVGAGI. CDR3 DNA sequence: TGTGCCAGCAGCCACCCCAGGGAAGGGGAGTATGGCTACACCTTC. This codes for CASSHPREGEYGYTF.

V is TRBV7-2 and J is TRBJ1-4; TRBD1 matches 9 bases. J gave up 5 bases and V 4 bases, and 8 bases lay outside the gene matches. Germline CDR1 and CDR2: SGHTA and FQGNSA. The CDR3 covers 16 residues. CDR3 sequence reads: CASSYHPGQGNEKLFF. CDR3 DNA: TGTGCCAGCAGCTACCACCCGGGACAGGGAAATGAAAAACTGTTTTTT.

This clone was recorded once. The chain uses TRBV5-1 and TRBJ2-1; D uncertain. Deletions cut 4 bases from V and 4 bases from J, with 6 bases between. Germline CDR1 and CDR2: SGHRS and YFSETQ. The CDR3 loop spans 12 amino acids. CDR3 in amino acids: CASSLEYNEQFF. The CDR3 region has the DNA TGCGCCAGCAGCCTAGAGTACAATGAGCAGTTCTTC.

The J gene is TRBJ2-1, the V gene TRBV9, with 10 bases that match TRBD2. CDR3 length: 15 residues. The trim removed 0 bases at V and 8 bases at J, leaving 5 bases unmatched. Per the germline V gene, CDR1 is SGDLS and CDR2 is YYNGEE. The DNA for the CDR3 is TGTGCCAGCAGCGTAGGCGGGACTAGCGTCCATGAGCAGTTCTTC. Its protein product is CASSVGGTSVHEQFF.

The rearrangement uses TRBV7-9 and TRBJ2-7; no definite D call. The germline V gene has CDR1 SEHNR and CDR2 FQNEAQ (reference sequence). V shed 2 bases and J shed 2 bases, with 10 bases lying between them. The CDR3 extends over 14 amino acids. CDR3 residues: CASSLRPGPYEQYF. CDR3 DNA sequence: TGTGCCAGCAGCTTACGGCCGGGTCCCTACGAGCAGTACTTC.

J is TRBJ1-2 and V is TRBV27; TRBD1 matches 7 bases. Trimming at V came to 0 bases and at J to 1 base, leaving 8 bases not matched to a gene. The V gene's germline CDR1 is MNHEY and CDR2 SMNVEV (reference sequence). This CDR3 has 17 amino acids. CDR3 region: CASSLSNRGRGNYGYTF. For the CDR3, the DNA is TGTGCCAGCAGTTTATCGAACAGGGGAAGGGGTAACTATGGCTACACCTTC.

This clone has just a few counts. Sequence at one end of the junction differs from germline and may be a read error. The chain couples TRBV19 to TRBJ1-2, with D maybe TRBD1 (5 bases). Per the germline V gene, CDR1 is LNHDA and CDR2 is SQIVND (reference sequence). This CDR3 spans 11 amino acids. CDR3 sequence reads: CASSLGRVRGF. For the CDR3, the DNA is TGTGCCAGTAGTTTGGGACGGGTCCGAGGCTTC.

This chain connects TRBV7-2 to TRBJ2-5; TRBD1 or TRBD2 may be the D gene (6 bases each). The CDR3 runs to 15 residues. From germline, CDR1 is SGHTA and CDR2 FQGNSA. Between the trimmed V and J ends, which lost 0 bases and 5 bases, there was a span of 13 bases. In nucleotides, the CDR3 is TGTGCCAGCAGCTTAGCTGGGACTCAGGGGGAGACCCAGTACTTC. Translating gives CASSLAGTQGETQYF.

This chain joins TRBV5-8 and TRBJ1-4, with unresolved D. Trimming left V 1 base short and J 8 bases short, with 12 bases between. CDR1 SGHTS and CDR2 YDEGEE come from the germline V gene. The CDR3 is 14 residues long. CDR3 nucleotide sequence: TGTGCCAGCAGCTTGCTGCGTTCTTACGAAAAACTGTTTTTT. This codes for CASSLLRSYEKLFF.

V gene TRBV19 combines with J gene TRBJ2-3; 9 nucleotides line up with TRBD2. Germline lookup yields CDR1 LNHDA and CDR2 SQIVND (reference sequence). Trimming cost V 3 bases and J 4 bases; bases outside gene matches: 8. The CDR3 has 16 amino acids. The CDR3 spells CASSIFSGSGPDTQYF. CDR3 DNA sequence: TGTGCCAGTAGTATCTTTAGCGGGAGTGGCCCAGATACGCAGTATTTT.

The chain joins TRBV18 to TRBJ1-1; D gene ambiguous. Trimming stripped 1 base from V and 0 bases from J, with 15 bases between. Looked up from germline, CDR1 is KGHSH and CDR2 is LQKENI. This CDR3 spans 17 amino acids. This chain's CDR3 is CASSPRITALMNTEAFF. DNA for the CDR3: TGTGCCAGCTCACCACGTATAACAGCACTCATGAACACTGAAGCTTTCTTT. Full variable domain (missing parts from reference TRBV18 and TRBJ1-1): NAGVMQNPRHLVRRRGQEARLRCSPMKGHSHVYWYRQLPEEGLKFMVYLQKENIIDESGMPKERFSAEFPKEGPSILRIQQVVRGDSAAYFCASSPRITALMNTEAFFGQGTRLTVV.

On this clone itself: Given the absence of the conserved phenylalanine or tryptophan at the CDR3 end, a read error is likely. The DNA is left out, because the CDR3 cannot be placed on it with certainty; the CDR3 is given as TCRdb lists it. The chain joins TRBV28 to TRBJ2-7; no DNA check was done on the table's D call, TRBD1. The germline gives CDR1 MDHEN, CDR2 SYDVKM. The CDR3 spans 14 amino acids, including both terminal residues. CDR3 region: CASSSALPDSWQFL.

J is TRBJ2-5 and V is TRBV7-2; 8 bases are shared with TRBD2. There are 13 residues in the CDR3. Germline V gives CDR1 SGHTA, CDR2 FQGNSA. V was clipped by 5 bases and J by 7 bases; unmatched bases: 6. The CDR3 bases are TGTGCCAGCAGCCCACTAGCGGTAGGGACCCAGTACTTC. This codes for CASSPLAVGTQYF.

CDR3 sequence reads: CASSLVNTDTQYF. The CDR3 DNA is TGTGCCAGCAGCTTAGTAAACACAGATACGCAGTATTTT. The rearrangement uses TRBV7-9 and TRBJ2-3, with D hard to call. Between the trimmed V and J ends, which lost 1 base and 2 bases, there was a span of 4 bases. Looked up from germline, CDR1 is SEHNR and CDR2 is FQNEAQ (reference sequence). The CDR3 spans 13 residues.

V usage is TRBV9 and J usage is TRBJ1-2; no clear D. The CDR3 totals 11 residues. V lost 7 bases and J 5 bases, leaving 9 bases between the germline ends. Per germline, CDR1 SGDLS and CDR2 YYNGEE. CDR3 in amino acids: CASRAGYGYTF. The CDR3 DNA sequence: TGTGCCAGCCGGGCGGGTTATGGCTACACCTTC.